The rows below give T cell receptor beta chains drawn from one sample of a study of post-analysis software for immune sequencing data. Using its own MiXCR run on the PCR reads, TCRdb lists one record per CDR3 protein. The table has hundreds of thousands of distinct CDR3 sequences, around 44% seen once. The sequenced sample consisted of blood. The receptors stem from a girl aged 10 to 17 with multiple sclerosis. The CDR3 runs from the conserved cysteine through the conserved F or W. D genes are given only for firm matches. The size of a clone is reported for some rows only, either as once, few or many, or as a class for expanded clones.

13	NA	NA	TRBV6-1	TRBJ1-1	CASRPTLNTEAFF	TGTGCCAGCAGACCCACACTGAACACTGAAGCTTTCTTT
17	TRBD1	NA	TRBV7-6	TRBJ2-1	CASSLGGQGALYNEQFF	TGTGCCAGCAGCTTAGGGGGCCAGGGGGCTCTCTACAATGAGCAGTTCTTC
13	NA	NA	TRBV18	TRBJ1-4	CASSPESNEKLFF	TGTGCCAGCTCACCAGAGAGTAATGAAAAACTGTTTTTT
18	TRBD2	few	TRBV7-8	TRBJ2-3	CASSLELAGGANHYTQYF	TGTGCCAGCAGCTTAGAACTAGCGGGAGGGGCTAACCACTATACGCAGTATTTT
17	TRBD2	NA	TRBV20-1	TRBJ2-3	CSASLAGGQVGTDTQYF	TGCAGTGCTAGTCTAGCGGGGGGGCAGGTAGGGACAGATACGCAGTATTTT
15	NA	NA	TRBV20-1	TRBJ2-4	CSAGRQGGAKNIQYF	TGCAGTGCCGGACGGCAGGGAGGAGCCAAAAACATTCAGTACTTC
15	NA	few	TRBV13	TRBJ1-5	CASSLEGRVNQPQHF	TGTGCCAGCAGCTTAGAGGGGAGGGTTAATCAGCCCCAGCATTTT
12	NA	few	TRBV12-3/TRBV12-4	TRBJ2-1	CASRLIYNEQFF	TGTGCCAGCAGGCTTATCTACAATGAGCAGTTCTTC
14	NA	NA	TRBV10-3	TRBJ2-5	CAISESFGQETQYF	TGTGCCATCAGTGAGTCGTTCGGGCAAGAGACCCAGTACTTC
14	TRBD2	few	TRBV27	TRBJ2-3	CASSGDAGGGTQYF	TGTGCCAGCAGTGGGGACGCGGGGGGCGGTACGCAGTATTTT
14	NA	NA	TRBV14	TRBJ2-5	CASSQDGAQETQYF	TGTGCCAGCAGCCAAGATGGGGCTCAAGAGACCCAGTACTTC
13	NA	NA	TRBV12-3/TRBV12-4	TRBJ1-2	CASKQRSRYGFTF	TGTGCCAGCAAGCAGAGGTCTAGGTATGGCTTCACCTTC
13	TRBD2	many	TRBV20-1	TRBJ2-7	CSARTSGAYEQYF	TGCAGTGCTAGGACTAGCGGAGCCTACGAGCAGTACTTC
15	TRBD1	NA	TRBV6-6	TRBJ2-7	CASSPGTGPAYEQYF	TGTGCCAGCAGTCCGGGGACAGGACCAGCCTACGAGCAGTACTTC
12	NA	NA	TRBV3-1	TRBJ2-1	CASSQPTREQFF	TGTGCCAGCAGCCAACCCACGAGGGAGCAGTTCTTC
14	NA	few	TRBV3-1	TRBJ2-7	CASSLGGRSYEQYF	TGTGCCAGCAGCCTAGGAGGGCGCTCCTACGAGCAGTACTTC
14	NA	NA	TRBV6-2/TRBV6-3	TRBJ1-2	CASSYLRPTDGYTF	TGTGCCAGCAGTTACTTACGCCCGACAGATGGCTACACCTTC
13	NA	few	TRBV6-6	TRBJ2-5	CASSYDTRETQYF	TGTGCCAGCAGTTACGACACAAGGGAAACCCAGTACTTC
14	TRBD2	NA	TRBV9	TRBJ2-1	CASSVDGTRNEQFF	TGTGCCAGCAGCGTAGACGGGACTAGGAATGAGCAGTTCTTC
11	NA	NA	TRBV29-1	TRBJ1-2	CSVDYSYGYTF	TGCAGCGTTGATTATTCCTATGGCTACACCTTC
15	NA	NA	TRBV20-1	TRBJ2-1	CSASSTRGRYNEQFF	TGCAGTGCTAGCTCTACCCGGGGGAGGTACAATGAGCAGTTCTTC
13	TRBD1	many	TRBV12-3/TRBV12-4	TRBJ1-2	CASSLGQGYGYTF	TGTGCCAGCAGCTTGGGACAGGGCTATGGCTACACCTTC
14	NA	NA	TRBV5-1	TRBJ2-7	CASSLGPGKDEQYF	TGCGCCAGCAGCCTAGGTCCAGGGAAAGACGAGCAGTACTTC
13	TRBD1	NA	TRBV12-5	TRBJ2-1	CASGGQGYNEQFF	TGCGCTAGTGGAGGACAGGGGTACAATGAGCAGTTCTTC
17	TRBD2	once	TRBV4-1	TRBJ2-5	CASSQEGTSGTQETQYF	TGCGCCAGCAGCCAAGAAGGGACTAGCGGAACACAAGAGACCCAGTACTTC
16	NA	NA	TRBV5-1	TRBJ1-6	CASSLAGLDGYSPLHF	TGCGCCAGCAGCTTGGCCGGCCTTGATGGGTATTCACCCCTCCACTTT
14	NA	NA	TRBV4-1	TRBJ1-5	CASSQGHYNQPQHF	TGCGCCAGCAGCCAAGGACACTATAATCAGCCCCAGCATTTT
12	NA	few	TRBV12-3/TRBV12-4	TRBJ2-2	CASSTNTGELFF	TGTGCCAGCAGCACAAACACCGGGGAGCTGTTTTTT
13	NA	NA	TRBV12-3/TRBV12-4	TRBJ1-5	CASAGAGNQPQHF	TGTGCCAGCGCAGGGGCCGGCAATCAGCCCCAGCATTTT
13	NA	NA	TRBV12-3/TRBV12-4	TRBJ2-1	CASTRGSWDEQFF	TGTGCCAGCACCAGGGGCAGCTGGGATGAGCAGTTCTTC
16	NA	NA	TRBV18	TRBJ2-7	CASSPPGFAGSGEQYF	TGTGCCAGCTCACCACCTGGGTTTGCAGGGTCTGGCGAGCAGTACTTC
19	NA	once	TRBV12-3/TRBV12-4	TRBJ2-7	CASSFPTSITGTPTYEQYF	TGTGCCAGCAGTTTCCCGACCTCCATAACCGGGACACCCACCTACGAGCAGTACTTC
13	NA	few	TRBV6-6	TRBJ2-5	CASSPPTQETQYF	TGTGCCAGCAGCCCCCCCACACAAGAGACCCAGTACTTC
16	NA	NA	TRBV27	TRBJ2-6	CASSPEGFSGANVLTF	TGTGCCAGCAGTCCGGAGGGGTTCTCTGGGGCCAACGTCCTGACTTTC
18	NA	few	TRBV11-2	TRBJ2-3	CASSLWFSGDPSTDTQYF	TGTGCCAGCAGCCTCTGGTTTAGCGGAGACCCTAGCACAGATACGCAGTATTTT
15	NA	NA	TRBV5-1	TRBJ2-5	CASSLEGGFQETQYF	TGCGCCAGCAGCTTGGAGGGGGGGTTCCAAGAGACCCAGTACTTC
13	TRBD1	few	TRBV20-1	TRBJ1-2	CSAAGTGGYGYTF	TGCAGTGCCGCCGGGACAGGGGGCTATGGCTACACCTTC
15	TRBD1	NA	TRBV5-5	TRBJ2-7	CASSPASGTAYEQYF	TGTGCCAGCAGCCCTGCGTCCGGGACAGCCTACGAGCAGTACTTC
16	NA	NA	TRBV12-3/TRBV12-4	TRBJ2-1	CASSPGWGQGGNEQFF	TGTGCCAGCAGCCCTGGCTGGGGGCAGGGGGGCAATGAGCAGTTCTTC
17	TRBD2	NA	TRBV5-1	TRBJ2-1	CASRLAGGVSSYNEQFF	TGCGCCAGCAGACTAGCGGGAGGGGTAAGCTCCTACAATGAGCAGTTCTTC
15	TRBD1	NA	TRBV7-9	TRBJ2-3	CASTHRTGGTDTQYF	TGTGCCAGCACCCACCGGACAGGGGGCACAGATACGCAGTATTTT
17	TRBD1	NA	TRBV6-5	TRBJ1-2	CASSYNRRNRGLYGYTF	TGTGCCAGCAGTTACAACCGTCGGAACAGGGGCCTCTATGGCTACACCTTC
16	TRBD2	few	TRBV30	TRBJ2-5	CAEGLAGARRQETQYF	TGTGCCGAGGGACTAGCGGGGGCCAGGAGACAAGAGACCCAGTACTTC
16	TRBD2	few	TRBV7-6	TRBJ2-1	CASSSDSGRIHNEQFF	TGTGCCAGCAGCTCAGACAGCGGGAGAATCCACAATGAGCAGTTCTTC
14	NA	NA	TRBV12-3/TRBV12-4	TRBJ1-5	CASSFAAIYQPQHF	TGTGCCAGCAGTTTTGCCGCAATATACCAGCCCCAGCATTTT
16	TRBD1	few	TRBV15	TRBJ2-7	CATSRGPGQSSYEQYF	TGTGCCACCAGCAGAGGACCGGGACAGAGCTCCTACGAGCAGTACTTC
15	TRBD1	few	TRBV13	TRBJ2-7	CASSFSGQGGYEQYF	TGTGCCAGCAGCTTCTCGGGACAGGGGGGGTACGAGCAGTACTTC
11	TRBD1	NA	TRBV12-3/TRBV12-4	TRBJ1-1	CATHRGTEAFF	TGTGCCACACACAGGGGCACTGAAGCTTTCTTT
14	TRBD1	few	TRBV7-8	TRBJ2-4	CASSINRDRRTQYF	TGTGCCAGCAGCATTAACCGGGACAGGCGCACTCAGTACTTC
14	NA	few	TRBV12-3/TRBV12-4	TRBJ1-2	CASSNPGRNYGYTF	TGTGCCAGCAGTAATCCGGGACGGAACTATGGCTACACCTTC
14	NA	NA	TRBV29-1	TRBJ2-1	CSVEGRLGHNEQFF	TGCAGCGTTGAGGGGCGGCTAGGGCACAATGAGCAGTTCTTC
12	NA	NA	TRBV2	TRBJ2-5	CAVPVRGETQYF	TGTGCCGTCCCCGTGAGGGGGGAGACCCAGTACTTC
20	NA	NA	TRBV6-5	TRBJ2-3	CASSYRGSSPGPTSTDTQYF	TGTGCCAGCAGTTACAGGGGGAGCTCCCCGGGACCAACTAGCACAGATACGCAGTATTTT
17	TRBD1	many	TRBV27	TRBJ2-1	CASSPLSRDRGVDEQFF	TGTGCCAGCAGTCCCCTATCCCGGGACAGGGGAGTGGATGAGCAGTTCTTC
14	TRBD1	NA	TRBV6-5	TRBJ1-5	CASNPTGLNQPQHF	TGTGCCAGCAATCCGACAGGGCTGAATCAGCCCCAACATTTT
14	NA	once	TRBV3-1	TRBJ1-2	CASSQDQGTRGYTF	TGTGCCAGCAGCCAAGACCAGGGGACCCGTGGCTACACCTTC
16	TRBD2	few	TRBV7-8	TRBJ2-1	CASSLSLAGGKVEQFF	TGTGCCAGCAGCTTATCCCTAGCGGGAGGAAAGGTTGAGCAGTTCTTC